Each of the 20 T cell receptor beta chains below was sequenced from the same sample in a study of spatial heterogeneity in lung cancer. One entry per CDR3 protein results from TCRdb running MiXCR on the 5' RACE reads. In the table there are some 41,000 distinct CDR3 sequences, about 10% of which are singletons. Described time point: blood at routine non-recurrence follow-up after resection. Sequenced here: PBMCs, sampled at follow-up. These receptor sequences come from a female donor with early-stage non-small cell lung cancer.

This clonotype was seen more than once but under ten times. The chain couples TRBV7-9 to TRBJ2-1; D uncertain. Germline CDR1 reads SEHNR; CDR2 reads FQNEAQ (reference sequence). The germline V and J ends were trimmed by 5 bases and 5 bases, with 7 bases remaining between them. This CDR3 comprises 12 residues. CDR3 nucleotide sequence: TGTGCCAGCAGCCACAGCAACAATGAGCAGTTCTTC. Translation: CASSHSNNEQFF.

This clonotype was detected only a few times. V usage is TRBV12-3 or TRBV12-4 and J usage is TRBJ1-4; no clear D gene. The germline V and J ends were trimmed by 2 bases and 8 bases, with 3 bases remaining between them. The CDR3 length is 11 residues. CDR3 in amino acids: CASSLLEKLFF. In DNA form, the CDR3 reads TGTGCCAGCAGTTTATTAGAAAAACTGTTTTTT.

In its sample, this clonotype was seen a few times. The chain employs TRBV7-2 and TRBJ1-6; no definite D call. The V and J ends lost 1 base and 5 bases respectively, with 12 bases between them. The CDR3 consists of 16 residues. Germline CDR1 SGHTA, CDR2 FQGNSA. DNA for the CDR3: TGTGCCAGCAGCTTAGGGCAGGCCCTCGATAATTCACCCCTCCACTTT. Encoded protein: CASSLGQALDNSPLHF.

This clonotype was counted at least ten times. This chain connects TRBV5-1 to TRBJ2-1; 9 positions match TRBD2. This CDR3 is 15 amino acids long. In germline, CDR1 is SGHRS, CDR2 YFSETQ. With 3 bases clipped from V and 3 bases from J, the junction kept 4 bases outside the gene matches. The CDR3 nucleotides read TGCGCCAGCAGCTCTCAGCGGGGGGACTACAATGAGCAGTTCTTC. Protein sequence: CASSSQRGDYNEQFF. The whole variable domain, filled in from reference TRBV5-1 and TRBJ2-1, reads KAGVTQTPRYLIKTRGQQVTLSCSPISGHRSVSWYQQTPGQGLQFLFEYFSETQRNKGNFPGRFSGRQFSNSRSEMNVSTLELGDSALYLCASSSQRGDYNEQFFGPGTRLTVL.

The sample holds a few counts of this clonotype. The rearrangement uses TRBV5-1 and TRBJ1-5, with 10 bases that match TRBD1. This CDR3 is built from 15 residues. V was clipped by 0 bases and J by 8 bases; unmatched bases: 5. CDR1 is SGHRS and CDR2 is YFSETQ in the germline V gene. CDR3 nucleotides: TGCGCCAGCAGCTTGGAGACAGGGGGCATTGAGCCCCAGCATTTT. This sequence encodes CASSLETGGIEPQHF.

This chain connects TRBV30 to TRBJ2-2; maybe TRBD1 (5 bases). CDR3 size: 13 residues. From germline, CDR1 is GTSNPN and CDR2 SVGIG (reference sequence). V was shortened by 5 bases and J by 2 bases, with 9 bases between the two germline ends. CDR3 DNA sequence: TGTGCCTGGGGGGCTCCAAACACCGGGGAGCTGTTTTTT. The encoded protein is CAWGAPNTGELFF.

This chain uses TRBV4-3 with TRBJ2-3; TRBD2 aligns across 7 bases. Trimming at V came to 1 base and at J to 2 bases, leaving 12 bases not matched to a gene. Germline assignment: CDR1 LGHNA and CDR2 YSLEER. This CDR3 is 18 amino acids long. This CDR3 reads CASSQASSGAGYTDTQYF. DNA of the CDR3: TGCGCCAGCAGCCAAGCCTCTTCCGGAGCGGGATACACAGATACGCAGTATTTT.

Within the sample, this clonotype is medium-sized (0.01 to 0.1%). J is TRBJ2-2 and V is TRBV10-3, with D possibly matching TRBD1 (5 bases). The ends were cut back, 6 bases at V and 4 bases at J, with 12 bases in the middle. Germline V gene data show CDR1 as ENHRY and CDR2 as SYGVKD. The CDR3 length is 14 residues. The CDR3 spells CAISIIDSTGELFF. CDR3 DNA sequence: TGTGCCATCAGCATCATTGACAGCACCGGGGAGCTGTTTTTT.

This clonotype was found a few times. The chain carries TRBV15 and TRBJ1-5, with 11 nucleotides matching TRBD1. This CDR3 is 15 amino acids long. V gave up 5 bases and J gave up 6 bases; unmatched junction bases: 6. Germline V gives CDR1 LNHNV, CDR2 YYDKDF (reference sequence). The CDR3 loop reads CATSEDRGLGQPQHF. The CDR3 coding sequence is TGTGCCACCAGCGAGGACAGGGGGCTGGGTCAGCCCCAGCATTTT.

This clonotype was detected only a few times. The rearrangement joins TRBV4-3 to TRBJ1-1; a weak D match, TRBD1 (6 bases). The V and J ends lost 4 bases and 8 bases respectively, with 11 bases between them. Germline assignment: CDR1 LGHNA and CDR2 YSLEER. The CDR3 consists of 12 residues. DNA of the CDR3: TGCGCCAGCAGCCGCCATCAGGGGGAAGCTTTCTTT. This encodes CASSRHQGEAFF.

This clonotype was recorded once. V is TRBV5-4 and J is TRBJ2-3; D uncertain. This CDR3 is 14 amino acids long. The germline gives CDR1 SGHNT, CDR2 YYREEE (reference sequence). V shed 9 bases and J shed 1 base, with 15 bases lying between them. The CDR3 is CATTPAEGTDTQYF. The CDR3, as DNA: TGTGCCACCACTCCAGCCGAAGGCACAGATACGCAGTATTTT.

The chain couples TRBV11-3 to TRBJ2-2; the D gene is possibly TRBD2 (5 bases). CDR1 is SGHNT and CDR2 is YENEEA in the germline V gene. V was cut by 5 bases and J by 6 bases, with 19 bases left in between. CDR3 length equals 16 residues. This CDR3 reads CASSRYPDGLPGELFF. CDR3 DNA sequence: TGTGCCAGCAGCCGATACCCGGACGGACTCCCCGGGGAGCTGTTTTTT.

This clonotype has a handful of counts. The rearrangement links TRBV4-3 to TRBJ2-7, with D possibly TRBD2 on 5 matching bases. This CDR3 has 14 residues. The V end lost 1 base, the J end lost 2 bases, and 9 bases lay between the germline ends. Germline V gene sequence: CDR1 LGHNA, CDR2 YSLEER. The CDR3, as DNA: TGCGCCAGCAGCCAAGGGACTCTAACCTACGAGCAGTACTTC. Its translation: CASSQGTLTYEQYF.

This chain links TRBV7-8 with TRBJ2-7; TRBD2 aligns across 12 bases. The CDR3 loop spans 17 amino acids. The germline V gene encodes CDR1 SGHVS and CDR2 FQNEAQ. The trim removed 4 bases at V and 2 bases at J, leaving 9 bases unmatched. CDR3 sequence reads: CASSSDQLAGGTYEQYF. CDR3 bases: TGTGCCAGCAGCTCCGACCAACTAGCGGGGGGTACCTACGAGCAGTACTTC.

The rearrangement joins TRBV7-3 to TRBJ2-3, with D maybe TRBD1 (6 bases). The length of the CDR3 is 15 residues. Trimming took 1 base from V and 3 from J, leaving 11 bases between them. The germline gives CDR1 SGHTA, CDR2 FQGTGA. DNA for the CDR3: TGTGCCAGCAGCTTAATCGCCGACAGGACAGATACGCAGTATTTT. Translation gives CASSLIADRTDTQYF.

This clonotype has at least ten counts. The chain recombines TRBV7-8 with TRBJ2-1; D unresolved. Trimming shortened V by 4 bases and J by 0 bases, and 16 bases separated the two germline ends. The CDR3 has 17 residues. Germline V CDR1 and CDR2: SGHVS, FQNEAQ. The CDR3 region is CASSSPTKGSSYNEQFF. CDR3 sequence (DNA): TGTGCCAGCAGCTCACCTACGAAAGGAAGCTCCTACAATGAGCAGTTCTTC.

This clonotype has at least ten counts. This chain links TRBV5-1 with TRBJ1-1, with D possibly being TRBD1 (5 bases). Germline CDR1 is SGHRS and CDR2 is YFSETQ. With 2 bases removed from V and 5 bases from J, the gap between germline ends came to 10 bases. This CDR3 is 13 amino acids long. CDR3 loop: CASSLKRGTEAFF. In DNA, the CDR3 is TGCGCCAGCAGCTTAAAACGGGGGACTGAAGCTTTCTTT.

The table lists this clonotype with a few counts. The chain couples TRBV9 to TRBJ2-2; possible D gene TRBD1, 5 bases. Trimming cost V 4 bases and J 2 bases, with 18 bases left between them. This CDR3 comprises 17 residues. CDR1 and CDR2 from the germline V gene are SGDLS and YYNGEE. DNA for the CDR3: TGTGCCAGCAGCCCACACGGCCAGGGCATCAACACCGGGGAGCTGTTTTTT. Translated: CASSPHGQGINTGELFF.

The V and J genes are TRBV7-2 and TRBJ2-4; D ambiguous. Germline CDR1 is SGHTA and CDR2 is FQGNSA. The CDR3 runs 14 residues. Between the trimmed V and J ends, which lost 6 bases and 8 bases, there was a span of 17 bases. The CDR3 sequence: CASRLLEPPHIQYF. CDR3 sequence (DNA): TGTGCCAGCAGACTACTGGAGCCCCCTCACATTCAGTACTTC.

This clonotype was seen many times. The V gene is TRBV5-1, the J gene TRBJ2-7; D possibly matches TRBD1 or TRBD2 (5 bases each). The germline CDR1 and CDR2 sequences are SGHRS and YFSETQ. The CDR3 covers 15 residues. The V end was cut by 0 bases, the J end by 2 bases, with 12 bases between. The DNA for the CDR3 is TGCGCCAGCAGCTTGGTCCGGGGCCGGCCCTACGAGCAGTACTTC. Translated, it gives CASSLVRGRPYEQYF.